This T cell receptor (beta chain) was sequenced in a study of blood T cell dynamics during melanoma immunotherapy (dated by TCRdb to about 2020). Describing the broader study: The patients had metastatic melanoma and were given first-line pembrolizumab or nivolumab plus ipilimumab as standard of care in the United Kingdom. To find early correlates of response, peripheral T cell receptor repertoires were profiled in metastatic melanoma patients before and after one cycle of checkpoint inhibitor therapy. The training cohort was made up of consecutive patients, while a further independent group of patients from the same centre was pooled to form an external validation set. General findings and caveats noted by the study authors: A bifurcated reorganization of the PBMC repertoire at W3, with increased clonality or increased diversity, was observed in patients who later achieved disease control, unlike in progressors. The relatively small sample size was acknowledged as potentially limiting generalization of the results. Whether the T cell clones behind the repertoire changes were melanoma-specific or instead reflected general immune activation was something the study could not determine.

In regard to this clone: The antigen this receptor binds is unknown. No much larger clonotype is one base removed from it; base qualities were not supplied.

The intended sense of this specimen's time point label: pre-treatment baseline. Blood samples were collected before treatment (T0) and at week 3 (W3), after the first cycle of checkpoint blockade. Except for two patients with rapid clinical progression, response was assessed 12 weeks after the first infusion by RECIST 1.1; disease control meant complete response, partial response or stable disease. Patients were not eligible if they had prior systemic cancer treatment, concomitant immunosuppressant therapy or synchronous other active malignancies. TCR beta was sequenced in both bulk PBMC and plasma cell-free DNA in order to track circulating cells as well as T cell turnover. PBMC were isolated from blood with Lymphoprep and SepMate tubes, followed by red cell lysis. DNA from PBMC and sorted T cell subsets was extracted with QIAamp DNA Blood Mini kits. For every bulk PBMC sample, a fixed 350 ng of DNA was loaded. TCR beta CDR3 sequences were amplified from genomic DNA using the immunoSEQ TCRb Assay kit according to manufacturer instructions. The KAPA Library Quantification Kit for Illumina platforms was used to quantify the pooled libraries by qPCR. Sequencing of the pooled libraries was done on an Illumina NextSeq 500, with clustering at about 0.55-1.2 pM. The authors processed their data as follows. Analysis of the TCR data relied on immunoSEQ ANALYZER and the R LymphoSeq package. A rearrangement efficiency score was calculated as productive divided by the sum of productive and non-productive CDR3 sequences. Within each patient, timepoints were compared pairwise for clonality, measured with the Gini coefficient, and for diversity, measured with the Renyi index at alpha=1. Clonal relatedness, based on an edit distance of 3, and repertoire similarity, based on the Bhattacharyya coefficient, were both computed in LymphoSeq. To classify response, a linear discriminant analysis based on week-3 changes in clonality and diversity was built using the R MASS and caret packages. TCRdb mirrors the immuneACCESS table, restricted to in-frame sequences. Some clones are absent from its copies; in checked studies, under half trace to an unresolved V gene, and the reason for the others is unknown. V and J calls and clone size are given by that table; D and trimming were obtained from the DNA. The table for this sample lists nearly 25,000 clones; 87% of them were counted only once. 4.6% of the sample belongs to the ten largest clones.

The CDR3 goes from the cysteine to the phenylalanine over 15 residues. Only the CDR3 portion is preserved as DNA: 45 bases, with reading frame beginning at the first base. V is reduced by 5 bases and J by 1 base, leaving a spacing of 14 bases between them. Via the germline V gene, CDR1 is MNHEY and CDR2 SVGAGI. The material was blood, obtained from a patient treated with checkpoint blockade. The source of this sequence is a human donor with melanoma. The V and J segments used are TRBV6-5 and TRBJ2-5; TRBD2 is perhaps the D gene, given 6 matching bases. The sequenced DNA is TGTGCCAGCAGTACGGGGACTTTGGGCCAAGAGACCCAGTACTTC. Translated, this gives CASSTGTLGQETQYF.